Listed below are T cell receptor beta chains from one sample, sequenced in a study of patients and donors after allogeneic stem cell transplantation. TCRdb passed the RT-PCR reads through MiXCR, listing each CDR3 protein once. The sample contains about a million distinct CDR3 sequences, roughly 18% of which appear only once. The sequenced sample consisted of blood, either unsorted or a sorted T cell fraction (not recorded which). The receptors originated from a human donor who was either an allogeneic HSCT recipient or a stem cell or donor lymphocyte infusion donor (not recorded which). It is not recorded whose cells these are; they may come from a transplant donor. CDR3s include the opening cysteine and the closing phenylalanine or tryptophan. The D gene is left open where the match is weak. Clone size is shown for a subset of rows, as once, few, many or a class of expanded clone.

cdr3_nt: TGTGCCATCAGTGAGGGGGGGATCCTCACTGAAGCTTTCTTT; cdr3_aa: CAISEGGILTEAFF; v_call: TRBV10-3; cdr3_length: 14; clone_size: -; j_call: TRBJ1-1; d_call: -
cdr3_nt: TGTGCCAGCAGCCGGGACAATAACTTCTATGGCTACACCTTC; cdr3_aa: CASSRDNNFYGYTF; v_call: TRBV6-1; cdr3_length: 14; clone_size: -; j_call: TRBJ1-2; d_call: -
cdr3_nt: TGTGCCAGCAGCTTAGCCGGTTCCTACAGGGAGGGGGAGACCCAGTACTTC; cdr3_aa: CASSLAGSYREGETQYF; v_call: TRBV7-2; cdr3_length: 17; clone_size: few; j_call: TRBJ2-5; d_call: -
cdr3_nt: TGCGCCAGCAGCCAAGCTAGCGGGGGAGATACGCAGTATTTT; cdr3_aa: CASSQASGGDTQYF; v_call: TRBV4-3; cdr3_length: 14; clone_size: few; j_call: TRBJ2-3; d_call: TRBD2
cdr3_nt: TGTGCCAGCGGATCGCCCTTAGCGGACCAAGAGACCCAGTACTTC; cdr3_aa: CASGSPLADQETQYF; v_call: TRBV11-2; cdr3_length: 15; clone_size: -; j_call: TRBJ2-5; d_call: -
cdr3_nt: TGCAGTGCTAGGGGGCCTGGGAGGGCGCAATCCTACGAGCAGTACTTC; cdr3_aa: CSARGPGRAQSYEQYF; v_call: TRBV20-1; cdr3_length: 16; clone_size: -; j_call: TRBJ2-7; d_call: TRBD2
cdr3_nt: TGTGCCAGCAGTTGGACAGGGAACAATCAGCCCCAGCATTTT; cdr3_aa: CASSWTGNNQPQHF; v_call: TRBV12-3/TRBV12-4; cdr3_length: 14; clone_size: many; j_call: TRBJ1-5; d_call: TRBD1
cdr3_nt: TGCGCCAGCAGTAGGACACCAACTAATGAAAAACTGTTTTTT; cdr3_aa: CASSRTPTNEKLFF; v_call: TRBV5-1; cdr3_length: 14; clone_size: few; j_call: TRBJ1-4; d_call: -
cdr3_nt: TGTGCCAGCAGCGTCACCCCGGGGGCTCGTACAGATACGCAGTATTTT; cdr3_aa: CASSVTPGARTDTQYF; v_call: TRBV5-5; cdr3_length: 16; clone_size: -; j_call: TRBJ2-3; d_call: -
cdr3_nt: TGTGCCAGCAGTTCCAAAACCGTAACCTACGAGCAGTACTTC; cdr3_aa: CASSSKTVTYEQYF; v_call: TRBV6-5; cdr3_length: 14; clone_size: -; j_call: TRBJ2-7; d_call: -
cdr3_nt: TGTGCCAGCAGCTTAGGAGTCGGGAGGACCTACGAGCAGTACTTC; cdr3_aa: CASSLGVGRTYEQYF; v_call: TRBV11-3; cdr3_length: 15; clone_size: few; j_call: TRBJ2-7; d_call: TRBD2
cdr3_nt: TGCAGTGCTCCAGGCGTCCAAGAGACCCAGTACTTC; cdr3_aa: CSAPGVQETQYF; v_call: TRBV20-1; cdr3_length: 12; clone_size: few; j_call: TRBJ2-5; d_call: -
cdr3_nt: TGCAGTGCTGCAAAGACAGGGGGCAGTTCGGGTTCACCCCTCCACTTT; cdr3_aa: CSAAKTGGSSGSPLHF; v_call: TRBV20-1; cdr3_length: 16; clone_size: -; j_call: TRBJ1-6; d_call: TRBD1
cdr3_nt: TGTGCCAGCAGGTCAGGGGGCCTCAGCACAGATACGCAGTATTTT; cdr3_aa: CASRSGGLSTDTQYF; v_call: TRBV6-1; cdr3_length: 15; clone_size: few; j_call: TRBJ2-3; d_call: TRBD1
cdr3_nt: TGTGCCTGGAGTCCGGGGGGAGAGACCCAGTACTTC; cdr3_aa: CAWSPGGETQYF; v_call: TRBV30; cdr3_length: 12; clone_size: -; j_call: TRBJ2-5; d_call: TRBD2